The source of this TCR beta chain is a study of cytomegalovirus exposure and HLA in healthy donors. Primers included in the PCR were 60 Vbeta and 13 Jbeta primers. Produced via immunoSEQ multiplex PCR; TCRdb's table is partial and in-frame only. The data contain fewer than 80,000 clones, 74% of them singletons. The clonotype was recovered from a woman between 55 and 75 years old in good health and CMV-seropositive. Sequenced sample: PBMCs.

In DNA, the CDR3 is TGTGCCAGCTCACTAAACACCGGGGAGCTGTTTTTT. Its protein product is CASSLNTGELFF. The chain uses TRBV18 and TRBJ2-2; D gene unclear. Germline assignment: CDR1 KGHSH and CDR2 LQKENI. Trimming took off 4 bases at V and 2 bases at J, with 2 bases between the two ends. The CDR3 contains 12 residues.